This TCR beta chain was documented in a study of a mutant IDH1 vaccine in newly diagnosed glioma. Turning to the study itself: Patients got their first vaccination 4-6 weeks after radiotherapy alone, or with temozolomide cycles. Study-level results: Pseudoprogression seemed unrelated to changes in top peripheral T cell clonotypes.

This sample's time point: week 23, last vaccination. The content of each vaccine dose was 300 ug of mutant IDH1 20-mer peptide, and topical imiquimod accompanied it. The CDR3 extends over 13 amino acids. The germline V gene has CDR1 SGHRS and CDR2 YFSETQ. V shed 3 bases and J shed 1 base, with 5 bases lying between them. On this clone: Its specificity is unknown.

The protocol was immunoSEQ multiplex PCR, while the TCRdb copy is restricted to in-frame clones and leaves out a portion. The table shows tens of thousands of clones, with approximately 76% occurring only once. The origin of this receptor is a man aged 45-65 years with glioma. This sample comprised PBMCs, obtained from a glioma patient whose treatment included an IDH1 peptide vaccine. This sequence joins TRBV5-1 and TRBJ1-5; D gene ambiguous. This chain's CDR3 is CASSSESNQPQHF. CDR3 DNA: TGCGCCAGCAGCTCCGAGAGCAATCAGCCCCAGCATTTT. Variable domain in full (rest from reference TRBV5-1 and TRBJ1-5): KAGVTQTPRYLIKTRGQQVTLSCSPISGHRSVSWYQQTPGQGLQFLFEYFSETQRNKGNFPGRFSGRQFSNSRSEMNVSTLELGDSALYLCASSSESNQPQHFGDGTRLSIL.